Below are 14 T cell receptor beta chains sequenced from a single sample in a study of blood T cells in healthy people across ages. Combining a sample-barcoded 5' primer with a J-beta primer mix, a second PCR ran for roughly 7 to 12 cycles. TCRdb reprocessed the 5' RACE reads via MiXCR and lists one record per CDR3 protein. The sample holds roughly 860,000 distinct CDR3 sequences, 62% seen once. The sequencing sample was made of blood. The receptors come from a man aged 25 to 40 in good health.

This clonotype was found many times. This chain links TRBV29-1 with TRBJ2-1; 8 bases agree with TRBD1. After removal of 4 bases from V and 7 bases from J, the junction contained 3 bases not matched to a gene. From germline, CDR1 is SQVTM and CDR2 ANQGSEA. There are 12 residues in the CDR3. CDR3 in DNA: TGCAGCGTTGGGCAGGGGGCAAATGAGCAGTTCTTC. Its protein is CSVGQGANEQFF.

The V gene is TRBV4-1, the J gene TRBJ1-5; no clear D. V shed 4 bases and J shed 0 bases, with 13 bases lying between them. The CDR3 extends over 16 amino acids. Germline-derived CDR1 and CDR2 are MGHRA and YSYEKL. The CDR3: CASSRTETHSNQPQHF. The CDR3 DNA is TGCGCCAGCAGCCGCACAGAAACTCATAGCAATCAGCCCCAGCATTTT.

This clonotype turned up a few times. The rearrangement links TRBV20-1 to TRBJ2-5; 10 bases agree with TRBD2. The germline V gene encodes CDR1 DFQATT and CDR2 SNEGSKA (reference sequence). V shed 6 bases and J 5 bases; nucleotides not matched to a gene: 12. This CDR3 has 15 amino acids. CDR3 DNA: TGCAGTGCCCTGGGCTCTAGCGGGGGTAGGGAGACCCAGTACTTC. The encoded protein is CSALGSSGGRETQYF.

This clonotype showed up just a few times. V and J are TRBV12-3 or TRBV12-4 and TRBJ1-1, with TRBD1 matching 12 bases. The CDR3 loop spans 15 amino acids. V lost 5 bases, J lost 0 bases, and 1 base stayed unmatched. The CDR3 DNA reads TGTGCCAGCAGTGGGACAGGGGGCCTGAACACTGAAGCTTTCTTT. Translated: CASSGTGGLNTEAFF.

The J gene is TRBJ1-4, the V gene TRBV20-1; weak D call: TRBD1 (5 bases). CDR1 is DFQATT, CDR2 SNEGSKA, per germline (reference sequence). V was clipped by 6 bases and J by 3 bases, with 11 bases between them. CDR3 length equals 13 residues. The CDR3 here is CSAPRGANEKLFF. In DNA, the CDR3 is TGCAGTGCCCCGAGGGGAGCTAATGAAAAACTGTTTTTT.

The rearrangement links TRBV2 to TRBJ2-4; 10 bases fit TRBD1. The J call may be mistaken, given a closer DNA end match to TRBJ2-7. Looked up from germline, CDR1 is SNHLY and CDR2 is FYNNEI. The CDR3 spans 13 residues. CDR3 residues: CAIDRQGAYEQYF. In DNA, the CDR3 is TGTGCCATCGATCGACAGGGGGCGTACGAGCAGTACTTC.

This clonotype has a handful of counts. The chain couples TRBV11-2 to TRBJ2-1; 10 bases align to TRBD2. The trim removed 5 bases at V and 10 bases at J, leaving 11 bases unmatched. The CDR3 is 15 amino acids. Germline V gene lookup returns CDR1 SGHAT and CDR2 FQNNGV. The CDR3 loop is CASSPGSSGGVEQFF. CDR3 coding DNA: TGTGCCAGCAGCCCAGGATCTAGCGGGGGCGTGGAGCAGTTCTTC.

The J gene is TRBJ1-2, the V gene TRBV7-9; a possible D gene is TRBD1 (5 bases). Between the trimmed V and J ends, which lost 4 bases and 4 bases, there was a span of 19 bases. Germline V gene sequence: CDR1 SEHNR, CDR2 FQNEAQ (reference sequence). CDR3 length: 16 amino acids. The CDR3 spells CASSSSGTDALYGYTF. In DNA form, the CDR3 reads TGTGCCAGCAGCTCATCCGGGACCGACGCTCTCTATGGCTACACCTTC.

The J gene is TRBJ1-2, the V gene TRBV6-1; D is uncertain. This CDR3 is 15 amino acids long. CDR1 is MNHNS, CDR2 SASEGT, per germline. The V and J ends lost 1 base and 0 bases respectively, with 9 bases between them. As DNA, the CDR3 is TGTGCCAGCAGTGAAGTCAGGTCCCCTAACTATGGCTACACCTTC. It codes for CASSEVRSPNYGYTF.

This chain joins TRBV11-3 and TRBJ2-7; D is perhaps TRBD1 or TRBD2 (5 bases each). This CDR3 region has 13 residues. Germline CDR1 and CDR2: SGHNT and YENEEA. V was pared by 5 bases and J by 7 bases, with 15 bases between. CDR3 residues: CASSLMGDVEQYF. The CDR3 DNA is TGTGCCAGCAGCCTAATGGGGGACGTGGAGCAGTACTTC.

The sample holds a few counts of this clonotype. The J gene is TRBJ1-2, the V gene TRBV10-3, with TRBD1 matching over 7 bases. CDR3 length: 13 amino acids. Germline CDR1 and CDR2: ENHRY and SYGVKD. V shed 11 bases and J 4 bases; nucleotides not matched to a gene: 10. In DNA, the CDR3 is TGTGCCTCGGGCAGGGGGTCCTCCTATGGCTACACCTTC. Protein: CASGRGSSYGYTF.

This rearrangement joins TRBV7-2 to TRBJ2-3; 14 bases are shared with TRBD2. CDR3 length: 16 residues. Germline CDR1 and CDR2: SGHTA and FQGNSA. Losses at the gene ends were 5 bases for V and 5 bases for J; bases not matched to a gene: 6. CDR3 sequence (DNA): TGTGCCAGCAGCACGACTAGCGGGAGGGCCCTAGATACGCAGTATTTT. This gives the protein CASSTTSGRALDTQYF. Full variable domain (missing parts from reference TRBV7-2 and TRBJ2-3): GAGVSQSPSNKVTEKGKDVELRCDPISGHTALYWYRQSLGQGLEFLIYFQGNSAPDKSGLPSDRFSAERTGGSVSTLTIQRTQQEDSAVYLCASSTTSGRALDTQYFGPGTRLTVL.

This clonotype showed up just a few times. The chain combines TRBV20-1 with TRBJ2-7, with a possible D match to TRBD1 (5 bases). The J call could be wrong; TRBJ2-5 is a better fit for the DNA end. Germline values: CDR1 DFQATT, CDR2 SNEGSKA (reference sequence). This CDR3 has 13 amino acids. Written as DNA, the CDR3 is TGCAGTGCTAGAGATGGAAGGGGTGAGACCCAGTACTTC. It is translated as CSARDGRGETQYF.

The chain uses TRBV2 and TRBJ2-3, with a weak D call TRBD1 (5 bases). Germline values: CDR1 SNHLY, CDR2 FYNNEI. Trimming stripped 8 bases from V and 0 bases from J, with 12 bases between. CDR3 size: 14 residues. The CDR3 is CASGATSSTDTQYF. As DNA, the CDR3 is TGTGCCAGCGGGGCGACTTCTAGCACAGATACGCAGTATTTT.